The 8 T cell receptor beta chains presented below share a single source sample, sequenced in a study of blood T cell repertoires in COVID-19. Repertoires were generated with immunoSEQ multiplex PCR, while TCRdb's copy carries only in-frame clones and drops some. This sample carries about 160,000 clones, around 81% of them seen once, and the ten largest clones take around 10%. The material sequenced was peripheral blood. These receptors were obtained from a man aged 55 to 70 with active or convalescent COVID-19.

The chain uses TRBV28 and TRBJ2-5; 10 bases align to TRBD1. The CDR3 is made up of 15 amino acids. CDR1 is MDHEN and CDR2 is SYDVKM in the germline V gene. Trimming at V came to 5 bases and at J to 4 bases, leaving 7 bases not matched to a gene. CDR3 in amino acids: CASSPERTGGETQYF. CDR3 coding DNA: TGTGCCAGCAGTCCCGAGCGGACAGGGGGAGAGACCCAGTACTTC.

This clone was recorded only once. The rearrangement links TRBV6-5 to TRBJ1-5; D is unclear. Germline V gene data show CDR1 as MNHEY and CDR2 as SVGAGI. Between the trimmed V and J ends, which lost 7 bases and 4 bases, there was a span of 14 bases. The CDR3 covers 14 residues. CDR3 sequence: CASTAGLHNQPQHF. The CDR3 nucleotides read TGTGCCAGCACCGCTGGACTGCATAATCAGCCCCAGCATTTT.

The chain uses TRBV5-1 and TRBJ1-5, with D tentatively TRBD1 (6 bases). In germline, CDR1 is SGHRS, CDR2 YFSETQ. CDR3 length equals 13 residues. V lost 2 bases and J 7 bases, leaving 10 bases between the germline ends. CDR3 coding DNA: TGCGCCAGCAGCTTCACAGGGCAACAGCCCCAGCATTTT. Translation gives CASSFTGQQPQHF.

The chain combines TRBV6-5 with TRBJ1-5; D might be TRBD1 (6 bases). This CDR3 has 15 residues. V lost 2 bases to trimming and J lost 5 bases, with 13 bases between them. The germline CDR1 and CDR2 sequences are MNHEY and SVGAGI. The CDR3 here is CASSYPGQSDQPQHF. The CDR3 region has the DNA TGTGCCAGCAGTTACCCAGGACAGTCGGATCAGCCCCAGCATTTT.

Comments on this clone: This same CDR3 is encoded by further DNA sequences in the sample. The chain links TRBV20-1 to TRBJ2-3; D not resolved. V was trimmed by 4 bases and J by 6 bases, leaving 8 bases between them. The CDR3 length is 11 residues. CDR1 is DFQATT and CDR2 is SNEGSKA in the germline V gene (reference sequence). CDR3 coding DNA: TGCAGTGCTACCGGAGCCGATACGCAGTATTTT. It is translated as CSATGADTQYF.

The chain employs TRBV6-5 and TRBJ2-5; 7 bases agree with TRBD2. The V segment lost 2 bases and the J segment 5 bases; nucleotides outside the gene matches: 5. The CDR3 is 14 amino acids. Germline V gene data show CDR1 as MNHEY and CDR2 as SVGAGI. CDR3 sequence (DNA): TGTGCCAGCAGTTACAGGGAGGGAGGGGAGACCCAGTACTTC. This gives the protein CASSYREGGETQYF.

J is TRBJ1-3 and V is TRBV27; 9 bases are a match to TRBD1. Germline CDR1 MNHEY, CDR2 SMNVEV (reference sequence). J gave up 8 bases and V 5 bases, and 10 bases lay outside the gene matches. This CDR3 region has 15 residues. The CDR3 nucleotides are TGTGCCAGCAGTGCGAGGGACAGGGCGGAAGACACCATATATTTT. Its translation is CASSARDRAEDTIYF.

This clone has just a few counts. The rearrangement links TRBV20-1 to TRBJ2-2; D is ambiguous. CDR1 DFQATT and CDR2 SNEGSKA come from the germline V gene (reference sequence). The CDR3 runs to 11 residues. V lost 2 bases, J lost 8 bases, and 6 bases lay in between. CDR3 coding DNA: TGCAGTGCTAGATATACAGGGGAGCTGTTTTTT. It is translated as CSARYTGELFF.